Given below is one T cell receptor (beta chain) in context. Its antigen is undetermined. This specimen comes from a study of beta chain features in type 1 diabetes. Study-level background: Healthy donors resembled patients in age, gender and cell yields. General study findings and limits: Patients showed naive, central memory and Treg TCRB repertoires that appeared more similar than those of healthy donors.

V was pared by 3 bases and J by 4 bases, with 5 bases of the junction left unmatched. The CDR3 totals 14 residues. The germline V gene encodes CDR1 ENHRY and CDR2 SYGVKD. The sequenced template was cDNA made from the entire isolated RNA. The repertoire was sequenced with immunoSEQ multiplex PCR; TCRdb's copy has only in-frame clones and lacks some. The sample has roughly 150,000 clones; approximately 9.1% are singletons. Around 110 mL of blood, on average, came from one heparinised draw per donor. Cells sorted by CD45RO/CCR7/CD25/CD127/CD95/CD27 comprised CD4+ naive, central memory, regulatory and stem cell-like memory cells.

This rearrangement joins TRBV10-3 to TRBJ2-5; 7 bases align to TRBD1. This receptor was obtained from a woman under 30 in good health. The sample was central memory CD4+ T cells from blood. CDR3 residues: CAISDSAGGETQYF. The CDR3, as DNA: TGTGCCATCAGTGACTCCGCAGGGGGAGAGACCCAGTACTTC.